This TCR beta chain originates from a study of blood T cell repertoires in COVID-19 (dated by TCRdb to 2018 to 2021). At the level of the whole study: Collaborator samples came from the United States, Italy and Spain and covered acute and convalescent phases of COVID-19. The material from the prospective study consisted of cDNA or gDNA derived from T cells, B-cell-depleted T cells, or PBMCs. Subjects who had been exposed to COVID-19, were actively infected with it, or had recovered from it provided the deeply sampled blood TCRbeta repertoires that made up the dataset. A freely available public database, intended as a resource for researchers studying the immune response to SARS-CoV-2, is where the repertoires were released. The samples were drawn from the first 160 participants of the ongoing ImmuneRACE study and from 1,254 subjects provided by 6 global collaborators. A de-identified subject ID, COVID-19 status, age in years and sex were almost always included in the sample metadata. HLA class I and class II types, where available, came from metadata supplied by the sample provider rather than from assay-based typing. General findings and caveats noted by the study authors: The amount of clinical and demographic metadata varied by source and participant and was provided uncurated.

Whole blood was collected in K2EDTA tubes by collaborating institutions according to the institutions' own protocols. Collaborator samples were shipped for TCRbeta analysis as frozen whole blood, isolated PBMCs, or DNA extracted from either sample type. Taken from cysteine to phenylalanine, the CDR3 has 15 residues. Just CDR3 DNA is preserved here, 45 bases in frame from base 1. TCRbeta CDR3 regions were amplified from genomic DNA using the immunoSEQ Assay, a bias-controlled multiplex PCR. The paper's data handling went like this. Within the assay, amplification of reference gene primers was used to estimate how many nucleated cells each sample contained. To quantify the absolute abundance of each unique TCRbeta CDR3 rearrangement, sequence reads were collapsed and filtered. For each sample, productive Simpson clonality was calculated by taking the square root of Simpson's diversity index across productive rearrangements. This immuneACCESS table, as held by TCRdb, lists in-frame sequences with V and J called but not all clones. Of the missing ones, under half trace to an unresolved V gene in checked studies; the others have no known cause. V and J calls and clone size come straight from that table; D and trimming were deduced from the DNA. The sample table records 35,000 to 50,000 clones; around four fifths of these occur just once. Approximately 14% of the sample is taken by the ten largest.

Points on this clone: Its antigen remains undetermined. No base quality information exists; no much larger clone differs at one position.

The sequence joins TRBV21-1 to TRBJ1-2; the DNA was not used to check the table's D call, TRBD1. TRBV21-1 is marked as a pseudogene. Sequenced material: peripheral blood. This receptor was obtained from a man aged 50-60 years with active or convalescent COVID-19. The CDR3 is CASSSTGDPNYGYTF. In nucleotides, the sequence is TGTGCCAGCAGCAGCACAGGGGACCCTAACTATGGCTACACCTTC.